This entry describes one TCR beta chain. The antigen is unknown. Relative to the germline gene, one junction end is altered; a read error may explain this. The data stem from a study of CD4+ T cells in melanoma. Study observations and caveats: In melanoma, neoantigen-specific CD4+ T cells reportedly differed in differentiation state. A reported correlation linked neoantigen-specific CD4+ T cells to CD8+, macrophage and B cell function.

TCRdb keeps only in-frame clones here, not all; method: immunoSEQ multiplex PCR. The sample consists of tens of thousands of clones, almost 85% of them appearing once. This CDR3 region has 17 residues. Germline V gene data show CDR1 as SGHTA and CDR2 as FQGNSA. The rearrangement uses TRBV7-2 and TRBJ1-6; D may be TRBD1 (5 bases). The specimen sequenced was cells from a culture (not recorded whether cultured in vitro). The TCR sequence derives from a human donor with melanoma. The CDR3: CANSLGLVGTANSPLHF. CDR3 coding DNA: TGTGCCAACAGCTTAGGCCTGGTAGGGACGGCAAATTCACCCCTCCACTTT. Filled out from reference TRBV7-2 and TRBJ1-6, the complete variable domain reads GAGVSQSPSNKVTEKGKDVELRCDPISGHTALYWYRQSLGQGLEFLIYFQGNSAPDKSGLPSDRFSAERTGGSVSTLTIQRTQQEDSAVYLCANSLGLVGTANSPLHFGNGTRLTVT.